This entry lists 28 T cell receptor beta chains sequenced from one sample in a study of beta chain features in type 1 diabetes. Findings and limits, study-wide: In all four CD4+ subsets, TCRB CDR3 length was significantly, moderately reduced in type 1 diabetes.

Reverse transcribing all isolated RNA meant expressed TCRB transcripts were sequenced. The assay was immunoSEQ multiplex PCR, and TCRdb's table has in-frame clones only and misses some. The sample lists roughly 150,000 clones; around 63% were seen once. The antigens for these receptors are not known. Sequenced: naive CD4+ T cells from blood. The origin of the receptors is a man aged 25-40 years with type 1 diabetes.

This sequence joins TRBV29-1 and TRBJ2-5; TRBD1 is a possible D gene (6 bases). The CDR3 runs 13 residues. The germline V and J ends were trimmed by 3 bases and 4 bases, with 12 bases remaining between them. Looked up from germline, CDR1 is SQVTM and CDR2 is ANQGSEA. CDR3 nucleotide sequence: TGCAGCGTTGAGCCCCAGGGGCGAGAGACCCAGTACTTC. This codes for CSVEPQGRETQYF.

This clone was counted a few times. The rearrangement uses TRBV14 and TRBJ2-1; D remains ambiguous. From germline, CDR1 is SGHDN and CDR2 FVKESK. Trimming took 4 bases from V and 11 from J, leaving 9 bases between them. This CDR3 spans 11 amino acids. The chain's CDR3 is CASSRQRQQFF. The CDR3 bases are TGTGCCAGCAGCCGCCAGAGGCAGCAGTTCTTC.

This rearrangement joins TRBV20-1 to TRBJ1-2; the D is unclear. Trimming took 5 bases from V and 12 from J, leaving 13 bases between them. The germline V gene has CDR1 DFQATT and CDR2 SNEGSKA (reference sequence). This CDR3 has 10 residues. The CDR3 reads CSAPIPRDTF. The CDR3 nucleotides read TGCAGTGCTCCCATCCCCCGGGACACCTTC.

This clone came up a few times. The rearrangement joins TRBV19 to TRBJ2-1, with D possibly matching TRBD2 (6 bases). The CDR3 sequence is 17 residues long. CDR1 is LNHDA, CDR2 SQIVND, per germline (reference sequence). V lost 6 bases and J lost 0, with 18 bases in between. CDR3 sequence (DNA): TGTGCCAGTAGGGAGTGGCAGGGACTTAGCTCCTACAATGAGCAGTTCTTC. This encodes CASREWQGLSSYNEQFF.

The CDR3 region is CASSTGQGSTDTQYF. The DNA of the CDR3 is TGTGCCAGCAGCACAGGACAGGGGAGCACAGATACGCAGTATTTT. The genes are TRBV11-3 and TRBJ2-3; TRBD1 aligns across 9 bases. V lost 5 bases, J lost 0 bases, and 3 bases stayed unmatched. The CDR3 sequence is 15 residues long. CDR1 is SGHNT, CDR2 YENEEA, per germline.

CDR3 bases: TGTGCCAGCAGCTTACCTCAGGGGCCGGACATTCAGTACTTC. It codes for CASSLPQGPDIQYF. The chain combines TRBV7-9 with TRBJ2-4; the D gene is possibly TRBD1 (6 bases). The germline V and J ends were trimmed by 2 bases and 8 bases, with 13 bases remaining between them. The CDR3 contains 14 residues. Per the germline V gene, CDR1 is SEHNR and CDR2 is FQNEAQ (reference sequence).

Only a few counts were recorded for this clone. This sequence joins TRBV29-1 and TRBJ2-5, with a weak D call TRBD1 (6 bases). The CDR3 extends over 12 amino acids. Trimming left V 5 bases short and J 5 bases short, with 12 bases between. Germline-derived CDR1 and CDR2 are SQVTM and ANQGSEA. The CDR3 is CSVSRGHETQYF. The CDR3 bases are TGCAGCGTTTCCAGGGGTCATGAGACCCAGTACTTC.

The count of this clone is one. The V and J genes are TRBV6-5 and TRBJ2-1; 8 positions match TRBD2. The CDR3 sequence is 13 residues long. The junction had 7 bases not matched to a gene; V was cut back by 8 bases and J by 7 bases. Germline assignment: CDR1 MNHEY and CDR2 SVGAGI. CDR3 nucleotides: TGTGCCAGCGCAAGCGGGGGTAGAAATGAGCAGTTCTTC. Protein product: CASASGGRNEQFF.

The chain links TRBV13 to TRBJ2-1, with TRBD1 matching over 7 bases. The CDR3 is 15 residues long. The V and J ends lost 5 bases and 4 bases, in that order; junction bases with no gene match: 8. CDR1 and CDR2 (germline): PRHDT, FYEKMQ (reference sequence). CDR3 bases: TGTGCCAGCAGCCGACGGGACAGAAGATACAATGAGCAGTTCTTC. Translated: CASSRRDRRYNEQFF. The variable domain in full, with the rest retrieved from reference TRBV13 and TRBJ2-1, is AAGVIQSPRHLIKEKRETATLKCYPIPRHDTVYWYQQGPGQDPQFLISFYEKMQSDKGSIPDRFSAQQFSDYHSELNMSSLELGDSALYFCASSRRDRRYNEQFFGPGTRLTVL.

J is TRBJ1-2 and V is TRBV29-1, with D unclear. Germline V gene sequence: CDR1 SQVTM, CDR2 ANQGSEA. V lost 4 bases, J lost 3 bases, and 6 bases lay in between. This CDR3 spans 11 amino acids. The DNA for the CDR3 is TGCAGCGTTGCAGTAGACTATGGCTACACCTTC. This translates into CSVAVDYGYTF.

The rearrangement joins TRBV5-1 to TRBJ1-5, with D perhaps matching TRBD1 (5 bases). The CDR3 runs 14 residues. CDR1 SGHRS and CDR2 YFSETQ come from the germline V gene. The ends were cut back, 3 bases at V and 0 bases at J, with 7 bases in the middle. The CDR3 bases are TGCGCCAGCAGCTGGGACGGTAGCAATCAGCCCCAGCATTTT. It is translated as CASSWDGSNQPQHF.

J is TRBJ2-2 and V is TRBV28; D remains unclear. V dropped 1 base and J dropped 7 bases, with 7 bases sitting between them. Germline assignment: CDR1 MDHEN and CDR2 SYDVKM. The CDR3 covers 13 residues. The CDR3 loop is CASSLSANGELFF. CDR3 DNA sequence: TGTGCCAGCAGTTTATCGGCTAACGGGGAGCTGTTTTTT.

This clone was observed a few times. This chain joins TRBV5-5 and TRBJ2-7; D perhaps matches TRBD1 (6 bases). The V and J ends lost 6 bases and 0 bases respectively, with 19 bases between them. The CDR3 is 16 amino acids. Per germline, CDR1 SGHKS and CDR2 YYEKEE (reference sequence). The CDR3 region has the DNA TGTGCCAGCACCACGACATGGGACATTCACTCCTACGAGCAGTACTTC. Its translation is CASTTTWDIHSYEQYF.

The J gene is TRBJ2-5, the V gene TRBV4-1, with 9 bases fitting TRBD2. Germline values: CDR1 MGHRA, CDR2 YSYEKL. The CDR3 length is 18 residues. V lost 0 bases and J lost 5; bases outside the gene matches: 13. The CDR3 DNA reads as TGCGCCAGCAGCCAAGACGGCGCGGGGGGGCAAGGAGTGGAGACCCAGTACTTC. Its translation: CASSQDGAGGQGVETQYF.

The rearrangement joins TRBV29-1 to TRBJ1-4; D unresolved. V lost 3 bases and J lost 3, with 5 bases in between. CDR3 length: 12 residues. Per the germline V gene, CDR1 is SQVTM and CDR2 is ANQGSEA. The CDR3, as DNA: TGCAGCGTTGATGGGCCTAATGAAAAACTGTTTTTT. Its translation is CSVDGPNEKLFF.

This clone was seen a few times. The V call is TRBV29-1, the J call TRBJ2-3; 12 bases fit TRBD2. After removal of 4 bases from V and 4 bases from J, the junction contained 12 bases not matched to a gene. The germline CDR1 and CDR2 sequences are SQVTM and ANQGSEA. The CDR3 contains 17 residues. The CDR3 here is CSVARTVTSGGADTQYF. The DNA for the CDR3 is TGCAGCGTTGCAAGGACGGTGACTAGCGGGGGTGCAGATACGCAGTATTTT.

The chain recombines TRBV4-3 with TRBJ1-1, with unresolved D. The CDR3 runs 13 residues. Deletions cut 0 bases from V and 1 base from J, with 3 bases between. The germline CDR1 and CDR2 sequences are LGHNA and YSLEER. The CDR3 DNA reads TGCGCCAGCAGCCAAGATAGGAACACTGAAGCTTTCTTT. Protein product: CASSQDRNTEAFF.

This sequence joins TRBV5-6 and TRBJ2-3; D unclear. The V gene's germline CDR1 is SGHDT and CDR2 YYEEEE. The CDR3 spans 12 residues. The V end was cut by 5 bases, the J end by 5 bases, with 9 bases between. The CDR3 loop reads CASRDQGDTQYF. The DNA of the CDR3 is TGTGCCAGCAGGGACCAAGGAGATACGCAGTATTTT.

The DNA of the CDR3 is TGCGCCAGCAGTCAGCTTGCGGTTAACTATGGCTACACCTTC. It is translated as CASSQLAVNYGYTF. V is TRBV23-1 and J is TRBJ1-2; D is ambiguous. TRBV23-1 is noted as an ORF with a role that remains uncertain. The CDR3 is made up of 14 amino acids. V lost 3 bases and J lost 1, with 9 bases in between.

The gene calls are TRBV30 and TRBJ1-1; D is unresolved. The CDR3 is made up of 11 amino acids. Trimming left V 4 bases short and J 7 bases short, with 10 bases between. Germline assignment: CDR1 GTSNPN and CDR2 SVGIG (reference sequence). The CDR3, as DNA: TGTGCCTGGACCGCGGAGGTTGAAGCTTTCTTT. Translated, it gives CAWTAEVEAFF.

V and J are TRBV29-1 and TRBJ2-5, with D perhaps TRBD1 or TRBD2 (7 bases each). Germline-derived CDR1 and CDR2 are SQVTM and ANQGSEA. The CDR3 runs to 14 residues. V was trimmed by 5 bases and J by 1 base, leaving 14 bases between them. The CDR3 nucleotides are TGCAGCGTTAGAGGGAGGGACAGCCAAGAGACCCAGTACTTC. Protein product: CSVRGRDSQETQYF. The whole variable domain, remainder taken from reference TRBV29-1 and TRBJ2-5, is SAVISQKPSRDICQRGTSLTIQCQVDSQVTMMFWYRQQPGQSLTLIATANQGSEATYESGFVIDKFPISRPNLTFSTLTVSNMSPEDSSIYLCSVRGRDSQETQYFGPGTRLLVL.

The V call is TRBV2, the J call TRBJ1-2; no reliable D call. Trimming shortened V by 4 bases and J by 4 bases, and 16 bases separated the two germline ends. In germline, CDR1 is SNHLY, CDR2 FYNNEI. The CDR3 has 15 residues. CDR3 residues: CASSALEASVYGYTF. CDR3 coding DNA: TGTGCCAGCAGTGCCCTGGAGGCGTCCGTCTATGGCTACACCTTC.

This clone was seen only a few times. This rearrangement joins TRBV4-3 to TRBJ2-7; the D call may be TRBD1 or TRBD2 (5 bases each). From germline, CDR1 is LGHNA and CDR2 YSLEER. V lost 1 base and J 4 bases, leaving 8 bases between the germline ends. The CDR3 contains 13 residues. In DNA form, the CDR3 reads TGCGCCAGCAGCCAAGCCGGGGCGTACGAGCAGTACTTC. It encodes CASSQAGAYEQYF.

CDR3 protein: CASSLDVAGAETQYF. The CDR3 coding sequence is TGCGCCAGCAGCTTGGACGTAGCGGGGGCAGAGACCCAGTACTTC. This sequence joins TRBV5-1 and TRBJ2-5; 9 bases align to TRBD2. Germline-derived CDR1 and CDR2 are SGHRS and YFSETQ. The ends lost 0 bases at V and 4 bases at J; junction bases unmatched: 4. The CDR3 contains 15 residues.

There are a few counts of this clone. The chain uses TRBV7-2 and TRBJ2-7; no clear D. Germline loops: CDR1 SGHTA, CDR2 FQGNSA. The CDR3 consists of 14 residues. V was trimmed by 5 bases and J by 2 bases, leaving 13 bases between them. CDR3 region: CASSLQDGPYEQYF. Written as DNA, the CDR3 is TGTGCCAGCAGCCTGCAGGACGGCCCCTACGAGCAGTACTTC.

J is TRBJ2-3 and V is TRBV7-8, with no clear D. V dropped 0 bases and J dropped 1 base, with 8 bases sitting between them. Germline V gene lookup returns CDR1 SGHVS and CDR2 FQNEAQ. This CDR3 is built from 15 residues. In DNA form, the CDR3 reads TGTGCCAGCAGCTTAGCGCTGGTCCGCACAGATACGCAGTATTTT. Translated, it gives CASSLALVRTDTQYF. Together with reference TRBV7-8 and TRBJ2-3, the CDR3 gives the full variable domain: GAGVSQSPRYKVAKRGQDVALRCDPISGHVSLFWYQQALGQGPEFLTYFQNEAQLDKSGLPSDRFFAERPEGSVSTLKIQRTQQEDSAVYLCASSLALVRTDTQYFGPGTRLTVL.

The V call is TRBV9, the J call TRBJ2-7; 8 bases are a match to TRBD1. Germline V gene lookup returns CDR1 SGDLS and CDR2 YYNGEE. J gave up 3 bases and V 4 bases, and 9 bases lay outside the gene matches. The CDR3 is 15 amino acids. CDR3 nucleotides: TGTGCCAGCAGCTATGGGGGACAGGAAGACTACGAGCAGTACTTC. This translates into CASSYGGQEDYEQYF.

The gene calls are TRBV6-5 and TRBJ1-2; no reliable D call. There are 14 residues in the CDR3. Per the germline V gene, CDR1 is MNHEY and CDR2 is SVGAGI. Trimming removed 7 bases from V and 2 bases from J, with 14 bases in between. This chain's CDR3 is CASNLRRANYGYTF. The DNA for the CDR3 is TGTGCCAGCAACCTCCGGCGAGCGAACTATGGCTACACCTTC.